This T cell receptor beta chain was recovered during a study of T-cell reconstitution after alpha-beta-depleted transplantation in children. Study results and caveats: It was reported that alpha-beta T cells came from several hundred expanded graft clones (about two months after transplant). From newly produced T cells came most of the T-cell counts and diversity one year after transplant. From surviving recipient T cells and thymic progenitors came the high day-60 TCRbeta diversity observed in some patients.

This clonotype was seen more than once but under ten times. Its specificity is not known. Unique molecular identifiers were used in preparing the TCRbeta library. One entry per CDR3 protein, called by TCRdb with MiXCR from the PCR reads. The table includes approximately 800,000 distinct CDR3 sequences, roughly 16% detected once. V was pared by 6 bases and J by 2 bases, with 20 bases between. Per germline, CDR1 MNHNS and CDR2 SASEGT. The CDR3 is made up of 16 amino acids. V usage is TRBV6-1 and J usage is TRBJ2-7; a possible D gene is TRBD1 (5 bases). The receptor comes from a male patient aged 5 to 17 who had a stem cell transplant for acute lymphoblastic leukemia, so the T cells may come from the graft donor. The sample consisted of PBMCs, mostly from graft donor cells, taken 360 days after TCRalphabeta/CD19-depleted stem cell transplant. CDR3 DNA: TGTGCCAGCAGCTCCAGGGCCCTTTTGACCACCTACGAGCAGTACTTC. The encoded protein is CASSSRALLTTYEQYF.